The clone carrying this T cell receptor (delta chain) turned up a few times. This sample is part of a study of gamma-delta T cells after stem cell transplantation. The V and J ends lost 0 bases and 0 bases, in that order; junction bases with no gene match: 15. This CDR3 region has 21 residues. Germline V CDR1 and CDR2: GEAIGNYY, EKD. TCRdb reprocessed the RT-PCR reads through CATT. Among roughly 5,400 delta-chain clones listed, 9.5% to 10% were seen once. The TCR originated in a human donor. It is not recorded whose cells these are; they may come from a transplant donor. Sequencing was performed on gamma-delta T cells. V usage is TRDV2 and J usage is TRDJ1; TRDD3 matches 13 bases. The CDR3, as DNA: TGTGCCTGTGACACCTTAATGAAAAGTACTGGGGGATACGCGAACACCGATAAACTCATCTTT. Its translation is CACDTLMKSTGGYANTDKLIF.